This is a list of T cell receptor beta chains from one sample in a study of beta chain features in type 1 diabetes. Profiling relied on immunoSEQ multiplex PCR, and the TCRdb table lists in-frame clones only, not all of them. This table holds some 270,000 clones, around 9.9% found once. What was sequenced was naive CD4+ T cells from blood. These TCRs come from a man aged 25-45 years with type 1 diabetes. Both conserved end residues are part of each CDR3. The D gene is left open where the match is weak. Size tells how often a clone was seen (once, few, many) or the class of an expanded clone, and some rows leave it out.

v_call: TRBV6-6; d_call: -; j_call: TRBJ2-3; clone_size: few; cdr3_aa: CASSYTYTDTQYF; cdr3_nt: TGTGCCAGCAGTTATACCTACACAGATACGCAGTATTTT
v_call: TRBV4-3; d_call: -; j_call: TRBJ1-6; clone_size: few; cdr3_aa: CASSRQGLSPLHF; cdr3_nt: TGCGCCAGCAGCCGCCAGGGCTTGTCACCCCTCCACTTT
v_call: TRBV30; d_call: -; j_call: TRBJ2-1; clone_size: few; cdr3_aa: CAWSPRGGFLDEQFF; cdr3_nt: TGTGCCTGGAGTCCTAGGGGGGGGTTTTTGGATGAGCAGTTCTTC
v_call: TRBV28; d_call: TRBD2; j_call: TRBJ2-5; clone_size: -; cdr3_aa: CASSPVFGGGRETQYF; cdr3_nt: TGTGCCAGCAGTCCCGTATTCGGCGGGGGGCGAGAGACCCAGTACTTC
v_call: TRBV28; d_call: -; j_call: TRBJ2-1; clone_size: few; cdr3_aa: CASMGARYNEQFF; cdr3_nt: TGTGCCAGCATGGGGGCGCGTTACAATGAGCAGTTCTTC
v_call: TRBV18; d_call: -; j_call: TRBJ1-1; clone_size: few; cdr3_aa: CASSPAGRTEAFF; cdr3_nt: TGTGCCAGCTCACCGGCAGGGCGGACTGAAGCTTTCTTT
v_call: TRBV4-3; d_call: TRBD1; j_call: TRBJ1-2; clone_size: few; cdr3_aa: CASSRDRDSYGYTF; cdr3_nt: TGCGCCAGCAGCCGGGACCGGGACAGCTATGGCTACACCTTC
v_call: TRBV4-1; d_call: -; j_call: TRBJ2-1; clone_size: -; cdr3_aa: CASSQPLSGPQQFF; cdr3_nt: TGCGCCAGCAGCCAACCCCTTAGCGGCCCCCAGCAGTTCTTC
v_call: TRBV5-4; d_call: TRBD2; j_call: TRBJ2-7; clone_size: few; cdr3_aa: CASSLDSGGYHEQYF; cdr3_nt: TGTGCCAGCAGCTTGGACTCGGGGGGATACCACGAGCAGTACTTC
v_call: TRBV5-4; d_call: TRBD2; j_call: TRBJ2-3; clone_size: -; cdr3_aa: CASSAGTRGTDTQYF; cdr3_nt: TGTGCCAGCAGCGCCGGGACTAGGGGCACAGATACGCAGTATTTT
v_call: TRBV7-2; d_call: TRBD1; j_call: TRBJ2-1; clone_size: -; cdr3_aa: CASSTTGGQGAYNEQFF; cdr3_nt: TGTGCCAGCAGTACTACAGGAGGACAGGGGGCTTACAATGAGCAGTTCTTC
v_call: TRBV27; d_call: TRBD1; j_call: TRBJ2-4; clone_size: few; cdr3_aa: CASSPGQGKNIQYF; cdr3_nt: TGTGCCAGCAGTCCGGGACAGGGGAAAAACATTCAGTACTTC
v_call: TRBV4-1; d_call: -; j_call: TRBJ1-3; clone_size: -; cdr3_aa: CASSQESVSGNTIYF; cdr3_nt: TGCGCCAGCAGCCAAGAATCGGTCTCTGGAAACACCATATATTTT
v_call: TRBV7-9; d_call: -; j_call: TRBJ1-2; clone_size: -; cdr3_aa: CASSSPGVYGYTF; cdr3_nt: TGTGCCAGCAGCTCCCCGGGAGTCTATGGCTACACCTTC
v_call: TRBV18; d_call: TRBD2; j_call: TRBJ2-3; clone_size: few; cdr3_aa: CASSPPGGPRTDTQYF; cdr3_nt: TGTGCCAGCTCACCCCCGGGGGGGCCAAGGACAGATACGCAGTATTTT
v_call: TRBV18; d_call: -; j_call: TRBJ2-3; clone_size: -; cdr3_aa: CASSPRTGREYTQYF; cdr3_nt: TGTGCCAGCTCACCTCGGACAGGGAGGGAGTATACGCAGTATTTT
v_call: TRBV4-3; d_call: -; j_call: TRBJ1-6; clone_size: few; cdr3_aa: CASSPQANSPLHF; cdr3_nt: TGCGCCAGCAGCCCCCAGGCTAATTCACCCCTCCACTTT
v_call: TRBV4-2; d_call: -; j_call: TRBJ2-1; clone_size: -; cdr3_aa: CASSPSSGREQFF; cdr3_nt: TGTGCCAGCAGCCCAAGCTCTGGGCGTGAGCAGTTCTTC
v_call: TRBV7-3; d_call: -; j_call: TRBJ2-2; clone_size: -; cdr3_aa: CASSLMRVSGELFF; cdr3_nt: TGTGCCAGCAGCTTAATGAGGGTCTCCGGGGAGCTGTTTTTT
v_call: TRBV11-1; d_call: TRBD2; j_call: TRBJ2-3; clone_size: few; cdr3_aa: CASSSRGLAGGTDTQYF; cdr3_nt: TGTGCCAGCAGCTCCAGGGGACTAGCGGGGGGAACAGATACGCAGTATTTT
v_call: TRBV5-1; d_call: -; j_call: TRBJ2-5; clone_size: few; cdr3_aa: CASSLGPGRGGETQYF; cdr3_nt: TGCGCCAGCAGCTTGGGCCCGGGACGAGGGGGAGAGACCCAGTACTTC
v_call: TRBV14; d_call: -; j_call: TRBJ2-7; clone_size: -; cdr3_aa: CASSQDRGQIIYEQYF; cdr3_nt: TGTGCCAGCAGCCAAGATCGAGGACAGATTATCTACGAGCAGTACTTC
v_call: TRBV5-4; d_call: -; j_call: TRBJ2-5; clone_size: -; cdr3_aa: CASSLGQQETQYF; cdr3_nt: TGTGCCAGCAGCTTGGGACAGCAAGAGACCCAGTACTTC
v_call: TRBV30; d_call: TRBD1; j_call: TRBJ1-3; clone_size: -; cdr3_aa: CAWNRGGNTIYF; cdr3_nt: TGTGCCTGGAACAGGGGAGGAAACACCATATATTTT
v_call: TRBV7-9; d_call: TRBD2; j_call: TRBJ2-1; clone_size: few; cdr3_aa: CASSTVAGKSSYNEQFF; cdr3_nt: TGTGCCAGCAGCACTGTAGCGGGGAAGAGCTCCTACAATGAGCAGTTCTTC
v_call: TRBV7-9; d_call: -; j_call: TRBJ2-3; clone_size: few; cdr3_aa: CASSLTTSTDTQYF; cdr3_nt: TGTGCCAGCAGCTTAACCACTAGCACAGATACGCAGTATTTT
v_call: TRBV9; d_call: -; j_call: TRBJ2-2; clone_size: few; cdr3_aa: CASSVGAPLDTGELFF; cdr3_nt: TGTGCCAGCAGCGTGGGGGCCCCTCTGGACACCGGGGAGCTGTTTTTT
v_call: TRBV19; d_call: TRBD1; j_call: TRBJ1-2; clone_size: -; cdr3_aa: CASSPGTAESYGYTF; cdr3_nt: TGTGCCAGTAGTCCAGGGACAGCCGAATCTTATGGCTACACCTTC
v_call: TRBV2; d_call: -; j_call: TRBJ1-1; clone_size: few; cdr3_aa: CASEAAVVAFF; cdr3_nt: TGTGCCAGCGAGGCCGCCGTCGTGGCTTTCTTT
v_call: TRBV11-2; d_call: -; j_call: TRBJ2-7; clone_size: -; cdr3_aa: CASSQEIGGRNEQYF; cdr3_nt: TGTGCCAGCAGCCAAGAGATCGGGGGTCGCAACGAGCAGTACTTC
v_call: TRBV4-3; d_call: TRBD1; j_call: TRBJ2-3; clone_size: few; cdr3_aa: CANLTRRTGVLTDTQYF; cdr3_nt: TGCGCCAACCTTACAAGGAGGACAGGGGTTCTAACAGATACGCAGTATTTT